A single TCR beta chain is shown here with its context. This record comes from a study of OX40 agonist ivuxolimab in advanced cancers. Produced via immunoSEQ multiplex PCR; TCRdb's table is partial and in-frame only. The sample lists about 76,000 clones; approximately 85% were seen once. Trimming stripped 4 bases from V and 1 base from J, with 10 bases between. The CDR3 extends over 14 amino acids. CDR1 and CDR2 (germline): LNHDA, SQIVND (reference sequence). This sample comprised CD4+ or CD8+ T cells sorted from blood, obtained in a trial of the OX40 agonist ivuxolimab. The clonotype comes from an adult with an advanced solid tumor such as melanoma, head and neck, liver or kidney cancer. The chain employs TRBV19 and TRBJ2-5; D gene ambiguous. The CDR3 bases are TGTGCCAGTAGTACTTTTTATCCCCAAGAGACCCAGTACTTC. This gives the protein CASSTFYPQETQYF. Looking up the rest from reference TRBV19 and TRBJ2-5 gives the full variable domain: DGGITQSPKYLFRKEGQNVTLSCEQNLNHDAMYWYRQDPGQGLRLIYYSQIVNDFQKGDIAEGYSVSREKKESFPLTVTSAQKNPTAFYLCASSTFYPQETQYFGPGTRLLVL.